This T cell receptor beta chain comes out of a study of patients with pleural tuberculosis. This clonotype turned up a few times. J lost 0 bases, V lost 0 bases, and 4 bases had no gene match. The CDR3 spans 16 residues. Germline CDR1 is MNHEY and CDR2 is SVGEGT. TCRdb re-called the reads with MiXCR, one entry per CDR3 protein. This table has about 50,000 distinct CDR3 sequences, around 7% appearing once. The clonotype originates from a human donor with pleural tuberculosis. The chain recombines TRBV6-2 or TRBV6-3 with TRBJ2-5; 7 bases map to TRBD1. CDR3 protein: CASSYSQGTDQETQYF. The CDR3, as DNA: TGTGCCAGCAGTTACTCCCAAGGGACAGACCAAGAGACCCAGTACTTC.